Below are 7 T cell receptor beta chains sequenced from a single sample in a study of blood T cell repertoires in COVID-19. Generated by immunoSEQ multiplex PCR, the TCRdb table keeps only in-frame clones and is missing some. This sample has about 250,000 clones, with almost 85% found just once. Sequencing input: PBMCs or T cells enriched from blood (not recorded which). These receptors all come from a woman aged 45 to 65 with acute COVID-19.

This chain uses TRBV2 with TRBJ1-1; D perhaps matches TRBD1 (5 bases). V was pared by 2 bases and J by 0 bases, with 13 bases between. The CDR3 totals 16 residues. In germline, CDR1 is SNHLY, CDR2 FYNNEI. The DNA of the CDR3 is TGTGCCAGCAGTGAATCGGGGGTGAGGTTGAACACTGAAGCTTTCTTT. The encoded protein is CASSESGVRLNTEAFF.

The chain employs TRBV12-3 or TRBV12-4 and TRBJ1-1; D unresolved. Trimming removed 6 bases at V and 0 bases at J, with 8 bases between. The CDR3 is 13 amino acids. The CDR3 region is CASSPQLNTEAFF. The CDR3 nucleotides are TGTGCCAGCAGCCCCCAGTTGAACACTGAAGCTTTCTTT.

The V call is TRBV6-5, the J call TRBJ1-5, with D unresolved. Germline V lookup: CDR1 MNHEY, CDR2 SVGAGI. This CDR3 is built from 15 residues. The V and J ends lost 6 bases and 0 bases respectively, with 12 bases between them. The CDR3 DNA reads as TGTGCCAGCAGCAGCGTAGGTAGTAGCAATCAGCCCCAGCATTTT. Protein sequence: CASSSVGSSNQPQHF.

The CDR3 protein is CASSPGVGRASTDTQYF. In DNA, the CDR3 is TGTGCCAGCAGCCCGGGTGTCGGCAGGGCCAGCACAGATACGCAGTATTTT. The chain carries TRBV7-3 and TRBJ2-3, with D possibly being TRBD1 (5 bases). Trimming shortened V by 5 bases and J by 0 bases, and 18 bases separated the two germline ends. CDR3 length: 17 residues. Germline values: CDR1 SGHTA, CDR2 FQGTGA.

V is TRBV20-1 and J is TRBJ2-7; perhaps TRBD2 as D (5 bases). There are 15 residues in the CDR3. Trimming cost V 3 bases and J 4 bases, with 19 bases left between them. Germline V CDR1 and CDR2: DFQATT, SNEGSKA (reference sequence). The CDR3 DNA reads as TGCAGTGCTAGTGATCCGGCAGCCGGGAATTACGAGCAGTACTTC. Amino acids: CSASDPAAGNYEQYF.

Concerning this clone itself: This may arise from a read error, as a much more abundant clone is one base away. The V gene is TRBV5-1, the J gene TRBJ2-2, with a possible D match to TRBD2 (5 bases). Germline V lookup: CDR1 SGHRS, CDR2 YFSETQ. Trimming cost V 0 bases and J 7 bases, with 7 bases left between them. The CDR3 is 13 residues long. The CDR3 loop reads CASSLAGIGELFF. CDR3 DNA: TGCGCCAGCAGCTTGGCCGGGATCGGGGAGCTGTTTTTT.

V gene TRBV5-1 combines with J gene TRBJ1-1; tentatively, D is TRBD1 (6 bases). This CDR3 has 17 amino acids. Germline CDR1 and CDR2: SGHRS and YFSETQ. V was trimmed by 1 base and J by 4 bases, leaving 20 bases between them. CDR3 sequence reads: CASSLSLGAIGSTEAFF. CDR3 in DNA: TGCGCCAGCAGCTTGTCTCTGGGGGCGATTGGGAGCACTGAAGCTTTCTTT.